This TCR beta chain is drawn from a study of neurological immune-mediated disorders. General study results and limits: Patients with HTLV-1-associated myelopathy showed the most TCR clonal expansion. Those with multiple sclerosis showed the least, falling below healthy controls. CDR3 amino acid sequences of expanded clones were not shared across subjects, a result suggesting private repertoires in all groups.

Germline CDR1 ENHRY, CDR2 SYGVKD. This CDR3 is built from 15 residues. V shed 3 bases and J shed 8 bases, with 19 bases lying between them. Each TCR transcript was tagged with a 10-nucleotide random UMI during 5'RACE. A single record per CDR3 protein comes from TCRdb applying MiXCR to the 5' RACE reads. The sample gives 40,000 to 50,000 distinct CDR3 sequences, 10% to 13% of which show up once; 21% is in the top ten. The unsorted libraries were made from 2 million PBMCs kept at -80 C. This clonotype came up many times. No antigen is known for it. The chain joins TRBV10-3 to TRBJ1-2, with a possible D match to TRBD1 (5 bases). Specimen: PBMCs. The TCR sequence derives from a woman aged 40 to 55 with HTLV-1-associated myelopathy (HAM/TSP). DNA for the CDR3: TGTGCCATCAGTGACAGGCCCCAGGCTAGGGGCGGCTACACCTTC. Translated, it gives CAISDRPQARGGYTF.